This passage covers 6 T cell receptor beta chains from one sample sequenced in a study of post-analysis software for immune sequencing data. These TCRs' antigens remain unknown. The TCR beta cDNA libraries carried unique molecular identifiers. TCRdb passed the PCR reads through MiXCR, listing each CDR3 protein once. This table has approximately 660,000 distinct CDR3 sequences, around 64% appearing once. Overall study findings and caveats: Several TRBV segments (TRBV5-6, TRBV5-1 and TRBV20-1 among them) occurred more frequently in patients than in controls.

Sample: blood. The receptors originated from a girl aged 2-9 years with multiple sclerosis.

CDR3 residues: CSVGGGAYEQYF. The CDR3 DNA reads as TGCAGCGTTGGTGGGGGGGCCTACGAGCAGTACTTC. V is TRBV29-1 and J is TRBJ2-7; TRBD2 matches 7 bases. This CDR3 region has 12 residues. The V gene's germline CDR1 is SQVTM and CDR2 ANQGSEA. J was trimmed by 2 bases and V by 4 bases; bases with no gene match: 2.

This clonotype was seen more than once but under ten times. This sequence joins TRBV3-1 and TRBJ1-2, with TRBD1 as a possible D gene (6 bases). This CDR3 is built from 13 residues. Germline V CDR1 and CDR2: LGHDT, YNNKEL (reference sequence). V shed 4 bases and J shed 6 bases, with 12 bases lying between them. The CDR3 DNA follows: TGTGCCAGCAGCCTAAGGGGGTTTGATGGCTACACCTTC. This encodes CASSLRGFDGYTF.

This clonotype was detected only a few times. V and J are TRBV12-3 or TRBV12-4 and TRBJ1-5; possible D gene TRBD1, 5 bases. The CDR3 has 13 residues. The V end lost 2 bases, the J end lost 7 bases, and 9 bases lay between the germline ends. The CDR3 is CASSLNGGQPQHF. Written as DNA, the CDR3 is TGTGCCAGCAGTTTAAATGGGGGACAGCCCCAGCATTTT.

CDR3 sequence: CASSLNPRGGMEGTQYF. The CDR3 region has the DNA TGTGCCAGCAGTTTAAATCCCCGGGGGGGAATGGAGGGGACCCAGTACTTC. The J gene is TRBJ2-5, the V gene TRBV28, with 8 bases identical to TRBD2. The CDR3 consists of 17 residues. The V gene's germline CDR1 is MDHEN and CDR2 SYDVKM. V trimming: 2 bases; J trimming: 7 bases; junction bases outside the gene matches: 15.

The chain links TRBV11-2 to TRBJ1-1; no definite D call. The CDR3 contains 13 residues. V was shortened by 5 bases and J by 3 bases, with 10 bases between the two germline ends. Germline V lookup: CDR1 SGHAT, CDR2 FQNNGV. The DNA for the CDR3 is TGTGCCAGCAGCCTAACAGAGTACACTGAAGCTTTCTTT. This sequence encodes CASSLTEYTEAFF.

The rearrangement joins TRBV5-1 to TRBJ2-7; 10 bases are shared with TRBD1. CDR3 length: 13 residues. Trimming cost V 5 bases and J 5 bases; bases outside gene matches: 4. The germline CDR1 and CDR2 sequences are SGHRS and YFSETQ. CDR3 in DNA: TGCGCCAGCAGTCGACAGGGGGCTGACGAGCAGTACTTC. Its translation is CASSRQGADEQYF.